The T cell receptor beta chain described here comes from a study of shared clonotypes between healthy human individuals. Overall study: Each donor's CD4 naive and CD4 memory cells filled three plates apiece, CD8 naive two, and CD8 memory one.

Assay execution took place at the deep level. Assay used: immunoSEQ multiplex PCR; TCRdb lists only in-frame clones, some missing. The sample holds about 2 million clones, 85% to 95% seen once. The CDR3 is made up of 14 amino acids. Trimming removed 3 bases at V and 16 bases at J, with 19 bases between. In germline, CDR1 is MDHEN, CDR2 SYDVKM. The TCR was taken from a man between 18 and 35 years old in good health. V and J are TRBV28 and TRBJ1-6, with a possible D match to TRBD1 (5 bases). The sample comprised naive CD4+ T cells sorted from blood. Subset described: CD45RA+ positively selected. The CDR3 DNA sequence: TGTGCCAGCAGTTTCCGCGGGTTGGGGGTCCTACTCCACTTT. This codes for CASSFRGLGVLLHF.